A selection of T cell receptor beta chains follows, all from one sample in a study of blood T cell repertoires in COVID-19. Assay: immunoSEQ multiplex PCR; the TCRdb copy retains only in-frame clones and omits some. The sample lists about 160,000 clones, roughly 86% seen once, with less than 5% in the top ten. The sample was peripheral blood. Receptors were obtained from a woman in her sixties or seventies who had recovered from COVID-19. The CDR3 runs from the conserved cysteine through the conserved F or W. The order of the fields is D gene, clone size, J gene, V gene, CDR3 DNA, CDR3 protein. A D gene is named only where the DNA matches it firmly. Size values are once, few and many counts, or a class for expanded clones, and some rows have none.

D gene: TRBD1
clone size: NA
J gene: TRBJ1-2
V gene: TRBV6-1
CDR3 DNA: TGTGCCAGCAGTGAAGCCCTGGGGACAGGCTATGGCTACACCTTC
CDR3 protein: CASSEALGTGYGYTF

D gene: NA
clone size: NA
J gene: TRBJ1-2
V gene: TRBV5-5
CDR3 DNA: TGTGCCAGCAGCTTTAGGCAGGTTGGCTATGGCTACACCTTC
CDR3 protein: CASSFRQVGYGYTF

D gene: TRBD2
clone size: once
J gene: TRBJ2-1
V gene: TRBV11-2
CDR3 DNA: TGTGCCAGCAGCCCCCATAGCGGGGCTGAGCAGTTCTTC
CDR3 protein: CASSPHSGAEQFF

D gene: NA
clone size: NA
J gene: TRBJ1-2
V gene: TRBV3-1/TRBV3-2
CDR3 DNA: TGTGCCAGCAGCCAAGATGTTATTTCGGACTGGGCTAACTATGGCTACACCTTC
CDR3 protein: CASSQDVISDWANYGYTF

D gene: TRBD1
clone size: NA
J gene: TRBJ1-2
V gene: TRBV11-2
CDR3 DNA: TGTGCCAGCAGGGAACAGGGGGACTATGGCTACACCTTC
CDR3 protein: CASREQGDYGYTF

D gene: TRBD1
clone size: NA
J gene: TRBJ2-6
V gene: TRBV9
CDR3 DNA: TGTGCCAGCAGCTCCCGGGACAGCTATTCCTCTGGGGCCAACGTCCTGACTTTC
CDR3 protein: CASSSRDSYSSGANVLTF

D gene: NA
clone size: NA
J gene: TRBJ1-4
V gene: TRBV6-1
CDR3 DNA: TGTGCCAGCAGTGAAGGGGTAGCCTCGTACGCAACTAATGAAAAACTGTTTTTT
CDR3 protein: CASSEGVASYATNEKLFF

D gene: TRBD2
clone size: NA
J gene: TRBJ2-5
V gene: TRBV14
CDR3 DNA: TGTGCCAGCAGCTTCCCGGAGGAGCGGGGGGGCCAGGAGACCCAGTACTTC
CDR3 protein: CASSFPEERGGQETQYF

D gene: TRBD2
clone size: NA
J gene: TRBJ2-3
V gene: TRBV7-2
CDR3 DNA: TGTGCCAGCAGCTTAGAACGGGGGGACACAGATACGCAGTATTTT
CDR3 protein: CASSLERGDTDTQYF

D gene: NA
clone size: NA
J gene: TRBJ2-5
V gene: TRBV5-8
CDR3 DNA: TGTGCCAGCAGCTTATCGCGGCTCCAAGAGACCCAGTACTTC
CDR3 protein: CASSLSRLQETQYF

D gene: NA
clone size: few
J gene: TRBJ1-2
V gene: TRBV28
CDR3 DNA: TGTGCCAGCAGTTTGTCGGACAGAGGTGGCTACACCTTC
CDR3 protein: CASSLSDRGGYTF

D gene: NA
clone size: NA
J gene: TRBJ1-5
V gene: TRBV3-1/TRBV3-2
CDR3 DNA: TGTGCCAGCAGCCAATCTACGGGAGCCCAGCATTTT
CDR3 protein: CASSQSTGAQHF

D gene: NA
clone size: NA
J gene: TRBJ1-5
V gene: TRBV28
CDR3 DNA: TGTGCCAGCAGTTCCGGGTACCGACAGCCCCAGCATTTT
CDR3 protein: CASSSGYRQPQHF

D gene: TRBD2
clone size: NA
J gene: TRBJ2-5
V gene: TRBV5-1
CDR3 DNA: TGCGCCAGCAGCTTGGTGGGGGGGCAAGAGACCCAGTACTTC
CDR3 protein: CASSLVGGQETQYF

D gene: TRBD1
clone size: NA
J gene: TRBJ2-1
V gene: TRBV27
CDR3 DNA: TGTGCCAGCCGGCCCTGGACGGGACAGGGCTACAATGAGCAGTTCTTC
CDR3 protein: CASRPWTGQGYNEQFF

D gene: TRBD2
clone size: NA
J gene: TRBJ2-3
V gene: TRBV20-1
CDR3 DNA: TGCAGTGGCCGGGACTACGATACGCAGTATTTT
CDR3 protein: CSGRDYDTQYF

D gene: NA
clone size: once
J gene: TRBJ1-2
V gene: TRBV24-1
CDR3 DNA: TGTGCCACCAGTGACTGGGACACAGCTAACTATGGCTACACCTTC
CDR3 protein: CATSDWDTANYGYTF

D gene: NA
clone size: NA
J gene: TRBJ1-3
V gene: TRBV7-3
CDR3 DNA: TGTGCCAGCAGCCCAGACAGCGGAAACACCATATATTTT
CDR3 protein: CASSPDSGNTIYF

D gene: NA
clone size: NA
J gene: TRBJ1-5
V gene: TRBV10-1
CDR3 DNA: TGCGCCAGCTTCCCGAGATATAGCAATCAGCCCCAGCATTTT
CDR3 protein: CASFPRYSNQPQHF

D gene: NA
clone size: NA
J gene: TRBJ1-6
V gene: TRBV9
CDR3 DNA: TGTGCCAGCAGCGTTGGCAGGGTCGGCAATTCACCCCTCCACTTT
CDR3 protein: CASSVGRVGNSPLHF

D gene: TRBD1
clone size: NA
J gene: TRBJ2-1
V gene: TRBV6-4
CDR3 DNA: TGTGCCAGTAATAGGGGGCGAAGCTCCTACAATGAGCAGTTCTTC
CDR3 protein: CASNRGRSSYNEQFF

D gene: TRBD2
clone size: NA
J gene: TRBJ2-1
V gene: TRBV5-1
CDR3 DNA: TGCGCCAGCAGTTTGACTAGCGGGGGGCAATACAATGAGCAGTTCTTC
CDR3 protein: CASSLTSGGQYNEQFF

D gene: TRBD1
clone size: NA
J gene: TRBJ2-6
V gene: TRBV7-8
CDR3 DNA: TGTGCCAGCAGCCCGAACAGGGGTGGGGCCAACGTCCTGACTTTC
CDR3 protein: CASSPNRGGANVLTF